The 3 T cell receptor beta chains below were found in one sample sequenced in a study of control samples from healthy donors and cancer patients. Clones were sequenced by immunoSEQ multiplex PCR, and TCRdb holds only the in-frame ones, with some missing. The table lists some 80,000 clones, around 92% of them singletons, with 4.5% to 7.5% in the top ten. The sample comprised blood. The receptors stem from a woman in her sixties in good health.

The chain carries TRBV4-1 and TRBJ2-3, with a tentative D call TRBD1 (5 bases). Germline-derived CDR1 and CDR2 are MGHRA and YSYEKL. Trimming removed 3 bases at V and 2 bases at J, with 15 bases between. The CDR3 is 16 residues long. CDR3 coding DNA: TGCGCCAGCAGCCACCCCACGGGCAGGGACACAGATACGCAGTATTTT. Its translation is CASSHPTGRDTDTQYF.

This chain connects TRBV21-1 to TRBJ2-1; no DNA check was done on the table's D call, TRBD2. TRBV21-1 is a pseudogene. This CDR3 contains 13 residues. CDR3 loop: CASSKGGGNEQFF. In DNA form, the CDR3 reads TGTGCCAGCAGCAAAGGGGGAGGGAACGAGCAGTTCTTC.

This chain joins TRBV6-2 or TRBV6-3 and TRBJ1-6; D is unresolved. This CDR3 is 13 amino acids long. Germline CDR1 is MNHEY and CDR2 is SVGEGT. The V end lost 2 bases, the J end lost 8 bases, and 7 bases lay between the germline ends. CDR3 sequence: CASSYRVYSPLHF. CDR3 DNA: TGTGCCAGCAGTTACAGGGTTTATTCACCCCTCCACTTT.